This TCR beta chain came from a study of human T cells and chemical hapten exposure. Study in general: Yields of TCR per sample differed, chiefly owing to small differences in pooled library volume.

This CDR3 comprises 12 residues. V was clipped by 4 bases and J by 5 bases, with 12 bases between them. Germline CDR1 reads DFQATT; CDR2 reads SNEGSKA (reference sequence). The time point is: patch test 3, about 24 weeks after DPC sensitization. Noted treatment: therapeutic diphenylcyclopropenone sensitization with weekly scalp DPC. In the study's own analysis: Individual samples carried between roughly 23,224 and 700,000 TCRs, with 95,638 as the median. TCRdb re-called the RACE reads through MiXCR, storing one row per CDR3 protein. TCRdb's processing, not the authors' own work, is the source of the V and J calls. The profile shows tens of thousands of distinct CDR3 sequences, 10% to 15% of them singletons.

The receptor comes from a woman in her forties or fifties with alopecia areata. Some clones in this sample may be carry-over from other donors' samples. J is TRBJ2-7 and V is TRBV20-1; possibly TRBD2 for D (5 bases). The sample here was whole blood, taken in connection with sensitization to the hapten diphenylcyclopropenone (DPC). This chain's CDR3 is CSATEVEDEQYF. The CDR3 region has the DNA TGCAGTGCTACGGAGGTCGAGGACGAGCAGTACTTC.